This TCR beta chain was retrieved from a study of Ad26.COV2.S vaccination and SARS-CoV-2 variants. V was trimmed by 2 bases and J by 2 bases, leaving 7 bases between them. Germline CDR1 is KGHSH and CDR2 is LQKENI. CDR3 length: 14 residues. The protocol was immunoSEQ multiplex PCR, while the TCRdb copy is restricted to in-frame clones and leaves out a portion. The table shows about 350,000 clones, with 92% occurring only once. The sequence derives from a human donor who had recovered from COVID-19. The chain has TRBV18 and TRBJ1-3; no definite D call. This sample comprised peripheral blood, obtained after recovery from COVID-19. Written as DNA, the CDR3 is TGTGCCAGCTCACCAATTCAGGCTGGAAACACCATATATTTT. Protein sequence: CASSPIQAGNTIYF.